One and the same sample provided the 9 T cell receptor beta chains below, sequenced in a study of cytomegalovirus exposure and HLA in healthy donors. The PCR had 60 Vbeta and 13 Jbeta primers. This table comes from immunoSEQ multiplex PCR, and its TCRdb copy is limited to in-frame clones, with some not included. The data show about 110,000 clones, with around two thirds seen just once and roughly 8.2% held by the top ten. The material sequenced was PBMCs. The receptors stem from a woman aged 40 to 49 in good health and CMV-seropositive.

For this clone: The sample contains more than one DNA sequence encoding this CDR3. The genes are TRBV7-6 and TRBJ1-6, with TRBD1 identical over 10 bases. The CDR3 contains 14 residues. Germline CDR1 and CDR2: SGHVS and FNYEAQ. V trimming: 3 bases; J trimming: 8 bases; junction bases outside the gene matches: 1. The CDR3 region has the DNA TGTGCCAGCAGCTTTGGACAGGGGGATTCACCCCTCCACTTT. It codes for CASSFGQGDSPLHF.

This clone has only one observation. This chain connects TRBV19 to TRBJ1-5; the match to TRBD1 covers 7 bases. Germline V gene lookup returns CDR1 LNHDA and CDR2 SQIVND (reference sequence). J gave up 3 bases and V 5 bases, and 7 bases lay outside the gene matches. There are 15 residues in the CDR3. The CDR3 reads CASSPTGTVNQPQHF. For the CDR3, the DNA is TGTGCCAGTAGTCCGACCGGGACAGTCAATCAGCCCCAGCATTTT.

The V call is TRBV4-3, the J call TRBJ1-1; D is unclear. Trimming cost V 0 bases and J 4 bases, with 6 bases left between them. This CDR3 comprises 13 residues. Per the germline V gene, CDR1 is LGHNA and CDR2 is YSLEER. CDR3 sequence (DNA): TGCGCCAGCAGCCAAGAAATCGTCACTGAAGCTTTCTTT. Protein: CASSQEIVTEAFF.

This rearrangement joins TRBV4-1 to TRBJ2-5; weak D call: TRBD2 (5 bases). The CDR3 is 14 residues long. V shed 0 bases and J shed 1 base, with 6 bases lying between them. CDR1 and CDR2 from the germline V gene are MGHRA and YSYEKL. As DNA, the CDR3 is TGCGCCAGCAGCCAAGACCGGGGCCAAGAGACCCAGTACTTC. Translating gives CASSQDRGQETQYF.

The V call is TRBV5-6, the J call TRBJ1-2; D is possibly TRBD1 (6 bases). Germline assignment: CDR1 SGHDT and CDR2 YYEEEE. V was clipped by 2 bases and J by 0 bases, with 14 bases between them. The CDR3 spans 16 residues. The chain's CDR3 is CASSFTRGMTNYGYTF. CDR3 coding DNA: TGTGCCAGCAGCTTTACGAGGGGGATGACTAACTATGGCTACACCTTC.

The genes are TRBV5-4 and TRBJ2-5, with 8 bases lining up with TRBD1. Germline V CDR1 and CDR2: SGHNT, YYREEE (reference sequence). Trimming at V came to 1 base and at J to 5 bases, leaving 7 bases not matched to a gene. This CDR3 spans 15 amino acids. CDR3 sequence: CASSLWTGRVETQYF. The CDR3, as DNA: TGTGCCAGCAGCTTGTGGACAGGGCGGGTGGAGACCCAGTACTTC.

The chain has TRBV5-4 and TRBJ1-1; 7 bases fit TRBD1. Germline CDR1 and CDR2: SGHNT and YYREEE (reference sequence). V lost 1 base to trimming and J lost 1 base; unmatched junction nucleotides: 4. CDR3 length: 15 amino acids. The CDR3 coding sequence is TGTGCCAGCAGCTTGTTAGGACAGGCGAACACTGAAGCTTTCTTT. Amino acids: CASSLLGQANTEAFF.

This clone was seen more than once but under ten times. V is TRBV18 and J is TRBJ2-7; 9 bases are a match to TRBD1. The length of the CDR3 is 14 residues. With 3 bases clipped from V and 4 bases from J, the junction kept 4 bases outside the gene matches. In germline, CDR1 is KGHSH, CDR2 LQKENI. The CDR3, as DNA: TGTGCCAGCTCACCCCTCGGACAGGGGTACGAGCAGTACTTC. Translated: CASSPLGQGYEQYF.

The table lists this clone with a few counts. The CDR3 DNA reads TGTGCCAGCAGCTTACATCAGATTAACTATGGCTACACCTTC. Amino acid sequence: CASSLHQINYGYTF. The V and J genes are TRBV7-2 and TRBJ1-2; D call uncertain. Trimming removed 2 bases at V and 1 base at J, with 8 bases between. The CDR3 runs 14 residues. The germline gives CDR1 SGHTA, CDR2 FQGNSA.